What follows are 2 T cell receptor beta chains derived from one specimen sequenced in a study of blood T cell repertoires in COVID-19. Generated by immunoSEQ multiplex PCR, the TCRdb table keeps only in-frame clones and is missing some. The table lists 300,000 or so clones, 90% of them singletons. The source material was peripheral blood. The receptors stem from a woman aged 40 to 50 with acute or convalescent COVID-19.

This sequence joins TRBV19 and TRBJ2-6, with a possible D match to TRBD1 (6 bases). The CDR3 is made up of 18 amino acids. With 3 bases removed from V and 2 bases from J, the gap between germline ends came to 17 bases. The germline V gene has CDR1 LNHDA and CDR2 SQIVND (reference sequence). CDR3 sequence: CASSIPFIRTAGANVLTF. The DNA for the CDR3 is TGTGCCAGTAGTATTCCGTTCATACGGACAGCTGGGGCCAACGTCCTGACTTTC.

V usage is TRBV12-5 and J usage is TRBJ1-5, with D perhaps TRBD1 (6 bases). V shed 5 bases and J shed 0 bases, with 17 bases lying between them. CDR1 is LGHNT, CDR2 FRNRAP, per germline. This CDR3 comprises 17 residues. The CDR3 region is CASGPDSWIYSNQPQHF. The CDR3 coding sequence is TGTGCTAGTGGTCCGGACAGCTGGATTTATAGCAATCAGCCCCAGCATTTT.